This T cell receptor (beta chain) was retrieved from a study of early T cells in non-severe SARS-CoV-2 infection. This clonotype came up a few times. Each CDR3 protein is one row after TCRdb ran MiXCR on the 5' RACE reads. Found here are under 75,000 distinct CDR3 sequences, approximately 13% of them singletons; the top ten hold about 8.5%. Germline loops: CDR1 MNHEY, CDR2 SVGEGT. The V end was cut by 7 bases, the J end by 4 bases, with 19 bases between. The CDR3 runs 15 residues. This sequence originates from an adult who was a healthcare worker with PCR-confirmed SARS-CoV-2 infection or an uninfected control (not recorded which). The chain carries TRBV6-2 or TRBV6-3 and TRBJ1-1, with D possibly matching TRBD1 (6 bases). The sample consisted of whole blood. CDR3 residues: CASTDNRVKVTEAFF. For the CDR3, the DNA is TGTGCCAGCACCGACAACAGGGTTAAGGTCACTGAAGCTTTCTTT.